Listed below are T cell receptor beta chains from one sample, sequenced in a study of T-cell reconstitution after alpha-beta-depleted transplantation in children. One entry per CDR3 protein results from TCRdb running MiXCR on the PCR reads. Among 500,000 to 750,000 distinct CDR3 sequences, around 27% were seen once, and the ten largest hold under 45%. The sample in question was PBMCs, obtained before TCRalphabeta/CD19-depleted stem cell transplant. The receptors were sampled from a boy younger than two with Wiskott-Aldrich syndrome, due to receive a stem cell transplant. The CDR3 runs from the conserved cysteine through the conserved F or W. D genes are given only for firm matches. For some rows the clone size is stated as once, few or many, or as a class when expanded; others skip it.

cdr3_aa: CASSPGQRGTGELFF
cdr3_nt: TGTGCCAGCAGCCCGGGCCAGAGGGGCACCGGGGAGCTGTTTTTT
v_call: TRBV5-4
clone_size: .
d_call: .
j_call: TRBJ2-2

cdr3_aa: CAISPWGSGSSYNEQFF
cdr3_nt: TGTGCCATCAGTCCCTGGGGTAGCGGGAGTTCCTACAATGAGCAGTTCTTC
v_call: TRBV10-3
clone_size: .
d_call: TRBD2
j_call: TRBJ2-1

cdr3_aa: CAWRSGASYGYTF
cdr3_nt: TGTGCCTGGAGGTCGGGGGCGAGCTATGGCTACACCTTC
v_call: TRBV30
clone_size: .
d_call: .
j_call: TRBJ1-2

cdr3_aa: CASGPLVSTGELFF
cdr3_nt: TGTGCCAGCGGACCTCTAGTTAGCACCGGGGAGCTGTTTTTT
v_call: TRBV6-2/TRBV6-3
clone_size: .
d_call: .
j_call: TRBJ2-2

cdr3_aa: CASSLRHEANGYTF
cdr3_nt: TGTGCCAGCAGTTTGCGCCACGAGGCAAATGGCTACACCTTC
v_call: TRBV12-3/TRBV12-4
clone_size: few
d_call: .
j_call: TRBJ1-2

cdr3_aa: CASTSNGALPYNEQFF
cdr3_nt: TGTGCCAGCACCAGTAATGGTGCCTTACCCTACAATGAGCAGTTCTTC
v_call: TRBV11-2
clone_size: few
d_call: .
j_call: TRBJ2-1

cdr3_aa: CASNPALSSYEQYF
cdr3_nt: TGCGCCAGCAACCCCGCTCTTAGCTCCTACGAGCAGTACTTC
v_call: TRBV5-1
clone_size: few
d_call: .
j_call: TRBJ2-7

cdr3_aa: CASSWGGTQETQYF
cdr3_nt: TGTGCCAGCAGTTGGGGAGGGACCCAAGAGACCCAGTACTTC
v_call: TRBV6-5
clone_size: .
d_call: TRBD2
j_call: TRBJ2-5

cdr3_aa: CASSFRDDGYTF
cdr3_nt: TGTGCCAGCAGTTTCAGGGATGATGGCTACACCTTC
v_call: TRBV12-3/TRBV12-4
clone_size: few
d_call: .
j_call: TRBJ1-2

cdr3_aa: CAMFLAGGSNEQFF
cdr3_nt: TGCGCCATGTTCCTAGCGGGAGGGTCCAATGAGCAGTTCTTC
v_call: TRBV10-2
clone_size: .
d_call: TRBD2
j_call: TRBJ2-1

cdr3_aa: CARTDGFGVKPQHF
cdr3_nt: TGTGCCAGAACGGACGGTTTCGGGGTTAAGCCCCAGCATTTT
v_call: TRBV6-1
clone_size: .
d_call: .
j_call: TRBJ1-5

cdr3_aa: CASSRAARQETQYF
cdr3_nt: TGCGCCAGCAGCCGGGCAGCGAGACAAGAGACCCAGTACTTC
v_call: TRBV5-1
clone_size: .
d_call: .
j_call: TRBJ2-5

cdr3_aa: CASSLTPRGSGELFF
cdr3_nt: TGTGCCAGCAGCCTGACCCCCCGGGGTTCCGGGGAGCTGTTTTTT
v_call: TRBV11-2
clone_size: few
d_call: .
j_call: TRBJ2-2

cdr3_aa: CASSEALLAGGTDTQYF
cdr3_nt: TGTGCCAGCAGTGAAGCGCTTCTAGCGGGAGGTACAGATACGCAGTATTTT
v_call: TRBV2
clone_size: few
d_call: TRBD2
j_call: TRBJ2-3

cdr3_aa: CSGTSGRVRGEQYF
cdr3_nt: TGCAGCGGGACTAGCGGGAGGGTGCGAGGGGAGCAGTACTTC
v_call: TRBV20-1
clone_size: .
d_call: TRBD2
j_call: TRBJ2-7

cdr3_aa: CASAPGEWETQYF
cdr3_nt: TGCGCCAGCGCCCCGGGAGAGTGGGAGACCCAGTACTTC
v_call: TRBV4-1
clone_size: many
d_call: .
j_call: TRBJ2-5

cdr3_aa: CAISERVGLSRSTDTQYF
cdr3_nt: TGTGCCATCAGTGAGCGGGTAGGACTATCACGTAGCACAGATACGCAGTATTTT
v_call: TRBV10-3
clone_size: few
d_call: .
j_call: TRBJ2-3

cdr3_aa: CASSLVAISYNEQFF
cdr3_nt: TGCGCCAGCAGCTTGGTAGCGATCTCCTACAATGAGCAGTTCTTC
v_call: TRBV5-1
clone_size: .
d_call: .
j_call: TRBJ2-1

cdr3_aa: CAISRGYDSTDTQYF
cdr3_nt: TGTGCCATCAGCAGGGGCTACGATAGCACAGATACGCAGTATTTT
v_call: TRBV10-3
clone_size: .
d_call: .
j_call: TRBJ2-3

cdr3_aa: CASSAQETDTQYF
cdr3_nt: TGCGCCAGCAGCGCCCAGGAGACAGATACGCAGTATTTT
v_call: TRBV5-1
clone_size: few
d_call: .
j_call: TRBJ2-3

cdr3_aa: CSGIGLAGAGQFF
cdr3_nt: TGCAGCGGAATCGGACTAGCGGGAGCTGGGCAGTTCTTC
v_call: TRBV20-1
clone_size: .
d_call: TRBD2
j_call: TRBJ2-1

cdr3_aa: CSARDPWRDNTGELFF
cdr3_nt: TGCAGTGCTAGAGATCCGTGGCGGGACAACACCGGGGAGCTGTTTTTT
v_call: TRBV20-1
clone_size: .
d_call: .
j_call: TRBJ2-2

cdr3_aa: CASSYSSVAGDEQFF
cdr3_nt: TGTGCCAGCAGTTACTCGAGTGTAGCGGGCGATGAGCAGTTCTTC
v_call: TRBV6-5
clone_size: few
d_call: TRBD2
j_call: TRBJ2-1

cdr3_aa: CASSLVGGSYYEQYF
cdr3_nt: TGTGCCAGCAGCTTAGTAGGGGGAAGCTACTACGAGCAGTACTTC
v_call: TRBV7-9
clone_size: .
d_call: .
j_call: TRBJ2-7

cdr3_aa: CASSGPWTGSSYEQYF
cdr3_nt: TGTGCCAGCAGCGGACCCTGGACGGGTAGCTCCTACGAGCAGTACTTC
v_call: TRBV7-9
clone_size: once
d_call: .
j_call: TRBJ2-7

cdr3_aa: CSARGRYSTEQYF
cdr3_nt: TGCAGTGCTAGAGGACGATACTCAACCGAGCAGTACTTC
v_call: TRBV20-1
clone_size: few
d_call: .
j_call: TRBJ2-7

cdr3_aa: CSVENPGLAGYEQYF
cdr3_nt: TGCAGCGTGGAGAATCCGGGACTAGCGGGCTACGAGCAGTACTTC
v_call: TRBV29-1
clone_size: .
d_call: TRBD2
j_call: TRBJ2-7

cdr3_aa: CASSLDVRTEAFF
cdr3_nt: TGCGCCAGCAGCCTGGACGTGAGGACTGAAGCTTTCTTT
v_call: TRBV5-1
clone_size: few
d_call: .
j_call: TRBJ1-1

cdr3_aa: CSAVRGNTEAFF
cdr3_nt: TGCAGCGCTGTTCGAGGAAACACTGAAGCTTTCTTT
v_call: TRBV29-1
clone_size: .
d_call: .
j_call: TRBJ1-1

cdr3_aa: CACGDGLENSPLHF
cdr3_nt: TGTGCCTGTGGGGACGGCCTCGAAAATTCACCCCTCCACTTT
v_call: TRBV12-3/TRBV12-4
clone_size: few
d_call: .
j_call: TRBJ1-6

cdr3_aa: CASSLRGRTAYNEQFF
cdr3_nt: TGCGCCAGCAGCTTGCGGGGCAGGACAGCCTACAATGAGCAGTTCTTC
v_call: TRBV5-1
clone_size: .
d_call: .
j_call: TRBJ2-1

cdr3_aa: CSASRATEAFF
cdr3_nt: TGCAGTGCTAGCAGGGCTACCGAAGCTTTCTTT
v_call: TRBV20-1
clone_size: many
d_call: .
j_call: TRBJ1-1

cdr3_aa: CSVSGLNTEAFF
cdr3_nt: TGCAGCGTTTCCGGACTAAACACTGAAGCTTTCTTT
v_call: TRBV29-1
clone_size: few
d_call: .
j_call: TRBJ1-1

cdr3_aa: CASRSRSGQETQYF
cdr3_nt: TGCGCCAGCCGGTCGAGAAGCGGACAAGAGACCCAGTACTTC
v_call: TRBV5-1
clone_size: .
d_call: .
j_call: TRBJ2-5

cdr3_aa: CASSSAGSSLPKRRESSYNEQFF
cdr3_nt: TGTGCCAGCAGCTCGGCGGGGTCTAGTTTACCGAAGAGAAGAGAGAGCTCCTACAATGAGCAGTTCTTC
v_call: TRBV7-1
clone_size: few
d_call: .
j_call: TRBJ2-1

cdr3_aa: CAAGRFGTDTQYF
cdr3_nt: TGTGCCGCCGGGCGGTTTGGAACGGATACGCAGTATTTT
v_call: TRBV15
clone_size: .
d_call: .
j_call: TRBJ2-3

cdr3_aa: CASSLGVAEAFF
cdr3_nt: TGTGCCAGCAGCTTAGGGGTAGCCGAAGCTTTCTTT
v_call: TRBV7-2
clone_size: few
d_call: .
j_call: TRBJ1-1

cdr3_aa: CASSMSLAGDPEQFF
cdr3_nt: TGTGCCAGTAGTATGAGTCTAGCGGGAGACCCGGAGCAGTTCTTC
v_call: TRBV19
clone_size: few
d_call: TRBD2
j_call: TRBJ2-1

cdr3_aa: CSARPGDEQFF
cdr3_nt: TGCAGTGCACGACCAGGGGATGAGCAGTTCTTC
v_call: TRBV20-1
clone_size: few
d_call: .
j_call: TRBJ2-1

cdr3_aa: CASSPRENSETQYF
cdr3_nt: TGTGCCAGCTCACCCAGGGAGAACTCCGAGACCCAGTACTTC
v_call: TRBV18
clone_size: once
d_call: .
j_call: TRBJ2-5

cdr3_aa: CASSRDRGPDTQYF
cdr3_nt: TGTGCCAGCAGCCGCGACAGGGGACCAGATACGCAGTATTTT
v_call: TRBV7-6
clone_size: .
d_call: TRBD1
j_call: TRBJ2-3

cdr3_aa: CSARLAGADTQYF
cdr3_nt: TGCAGTGCTAGACTAGCGGGAGCAGATACGCAGTATTTT
v_call: TRBV20-1
clone_size: many
d_call: TRBD2
j_call: TRBJ2-3

cdr3_aa: CSVGRGEAFF
cdr3_nt: TGCAGCGTTGGTAGGGGAGAAGCTTTCTTT
v_call: TRBV29-1
clone_size: once
d_call: .
j_call: TRBJ1-1

cdr3_aa: CASSLGQPGTRRGPPQHF
cdr3_nt: TGTGCCAGCAGCTTAGGGCAACCCGGGACAAGGAGAGGTCCGCCCCAGCATTTT
v_call: TRBV7-2
clone_size: few
d_call: .
j_call: TRBJ1-5

cdr3_aa: CASSPPLDTQYF
cdr3_nt: TGTGCCAGCTCACCACCGTTAGATACGCAGTATTTT
v_call: TRBV18
clone_size: few
d_call: .
j_call: TRBJ2-3